The 18 T cell receptor beta chains listed next were all sequenced from one sample in a study of graft-versus-host responses after intestinal transplantation. Produced via immunoSEQ multiplex PCR; TCRdb's table is partial and in-frame only. The sample holds under 100,000 clones; around nine tenths are singletons and the top ten take roughly 16%. The source material was PBMCs, sampled approximately 420 days after intestinal transplant. These receptors were obtained from a human patient who received an intestinal transplant, so some T cells may come from the graft donor.

This rearrangement joins TRBV7-2 to TRBJ1-1; D gene ambiguous. Between the trimmed V and J ends, which lost 5 bases and 0 bases, there was a span of 13 bases. CDR3 length: 15 residues. Per germline, CDR1 SGHTA and CDR2 FQGNSA. CDR3 DNA: TGTGCCAGCAGCGATCGGACGGGTATGAACACTGAAGCTTTCTTT. It encodes CASSDRTGMNTEAFF. Looking up the rest from reference TRBV7-2 and TRBJ1-1 gives the full variable domain: GAGVSQSPSNKVTEKGKDVELRCDPISGHTALYWYRQSLGQGLEFLIYFQGNSAPDKSGLPSDRFSAERTGGSVSTLTIQRTQQEDSAVYLCASSDRTGMNTEAFFGQGTRLTVV.

This clone appeared once. The chain is built from TRBV16 and TRBJ2-1; 7 nucleotides align to TRBD1. Trimming removed 2 bases from V and 4 bases from J; junction bases left unmatched: 5. CDR3 length: 15 residues. Looked up from germline, CDR1 is KGHSY and CDR2 is FQNENV. The DNA of the CDR3 is TGTGCCAGCAGCCAACCAGAGACAGGGTACAATGAGCAGTTCTTC. This sequence encodes CASSQPETGYNEQFF.

The chain joins TRBV6-5 to TRBJ1-2, with 7 nucleotides matching TRBD1. This CDR3 region has 14 residues. With V trimmed by 3 bases and J by 7 bases, 8 bases remained unmatched. Germline CDR1 is MNHEY and CDR2 is SVGAGI. The CDR3 DNA is TGTGCCAGCAGTTATCAAGACAGGGTGGGTGGCTACACCTTC. Translated, it gives CASSYQDRVGGYTF.

The chain links TRBV11-3 to TRBJ2-6; D remains ambiguous. The V and J ends lost 5 bases and 0 bases respectively, with 2 bases between them. There are 13 residues in the CDR3. Germline lookup yields CDR1 SGHNT and CDR2 YENEEA. The CDR3 bases are TGTGCCAGCAGCCTCTCTGGGGCCAACGTCCTGACTTTC. This gives the protein CASSLSGANVLTF.

This clone has a single count. The rearrangement joins TRBV10-3 to TRBJ2-7; D remains ambiguous. This CDR3 spans 10 amino acids. In germline, CDR1 is ENHRY, CDR2 SYGVKD. Trimming shortened V by 2 bases and J by 5 bases, and 1 base separated the two germline ends. The CDR3 coding sequence is TGTGCCATCAGTGAGGACGAGCAGTACTTC. This encodes CAISEDEQYF.

The V gene is TRBV5-1, the J gene TRBJ1-1; possibly TRBD1 for D (5 bases). The CDR3 sequence is 14 residues long. Per germline, CDR1 SGHRS and CDR2 YFSETQ. Deletions cut 4 bases from V and 2 bases from J, with 12 bases between. The CDR3 DNA reads as TGCGCCAGCAGCATAACAGGAGCTAACACTGAAGCTTTCTTT. Protein product: CASSITGANTEAFF.

This chain joins TRBV10-1 and TRBJ2-1; no reliable D call. This CDR3 is 12 amino acids long. V lost 2 bases and J lost 5, with 4 bases in between. CDR1 is WNHNN and CDR2 is SYGVQD in the germline V gene (reference sequence). For the CDR3, the DNA is TGCGCCAGCAGTGAGCAAAACAATGAGCAGTTCTTC. Amino acids: CASSEQNNEQFF.

The chain recombines TRBV20-1 with TRBJ1-2; D gene unclear. With 0 bases removed from V and 7 bases from J, the gap between germline ends came to 0 bases. This CDR3 region has 9 residues. Germline V lookup: CDR1 DFQATT, CDR2 SNEGSKA (reference sequence). The CDR3 DNA reads as TGCAGTGCTAGAGATGGCTACACCTTC. It translates to CSARDGYTF.

The chain employs TRBV11-2 and TRBJ2-7, with TRBD2 matching over 8 bases. The CDR3 runs 12 residues. CDR1 is SGHAT, CDR2 FQNNGV, per germline. V was pared by 5 bases and J by 4 bases, with 1 base of the junction left unmatched. Here the CDR3 reads CASSPGGYEQYF. The CDR3 DNA reads as TGTGCCAGCAGCCCGGGGGGGTACGAGCAGTACTTC.

The chain joins TRBV7-2 to TRBJ2-5; D unclear. The germline V gene encodes CDR1 SGHTA and CDR2 FQGNSA. V gave up 1 base and J gave up 4 bases, with 7 bases separating them. The CDR3 extends over 13 amino acids. The CDR3 region is CASSLGSAETQYF. In DNA form, the CDR3 reads TGTGCCAGCAGCTTAGGATCGGCAGAGACCCAGTACTTC.

The chain carries TRBV5-1 and TRBJ1-4; possible D gene TRBD1, 6 bases. The V gene's germline CDR1 is SGHRS and CDR2 YFSETQ. The ends were cut back, 4 bases at V and 4 bases at J, with 11 bases in the middle. The CDR3 contains 14 residues. The CDR3 loop is CASSRDTFNEKLFF. The CDR3 coding sequence is TGCGCCAGCAGCCGGGACACCTTTAATGAAAAACTGTTTTTT.

The J gene is TRBJ2-7, the V gene TRBV10-2; perhaps TRBD1 as D (5 bases). Germline-derived CDR1 and CDR2 are WSHSY and SAAADI. Trimming shortened V by 6 bases and J by 0 bases, and 9 bases separated the two germline ends. CDR3 length: 13 residues. CDR3 sequence: CASSPGASYEQYF. CDR3 DNA: TGCGCCAGCAGCCCTGGGGCCTCCTACGAGCAGTACTTC.

J is TRBJ2-2 and V is TRBV6-5; unclear D gene. The CDR3 covers 13 residues. Trimming pared 7 bases from V and 6 bases from J, leaving 12 bases between. Germline CDR1 and CDR2: MNHEY and SVGAGI. The CDR3 sequence is CASISNTAGELFF. The CDR3 DNA follows: TGTGCCAGCATCTCCAACACTGCCGGGGAGCTGTTTTTT.

J is TRBJ2-3 and V is TRBV5-5, with 7 bases lining up with TRBD1. The J segment lost 7 bases and the V segment lost 4 bases, leaving 6 bases of the junction unmatched. The germline V gene has CDR1 SGHKS and CDR2 YYEKEE (reference sequence). The CDR3 is 13 amino acids. The CDR3 sequence is CASSQGVPNTQYF. The CDR3 DNA reads TGTGCCAGCAGCCAGGGGGTACCCAATACGCAGTATTTT.

The rearrangement links TRBV7-6 to TRBJ1-6; the match to TRBD1 covers 7 bases. From germline, CDR1 is SGHVS and CDR2 FNYEAQ. The J segment lost 9 bases and the V segment lost 5 bases, leaving 10 bases of the junction unmatched. The CDR3 extends over 15 amino acids. The chain's CDR3 is CASSEQGIEGSPLHF. The CDR3 DNA reads TGTGCCAGCAGCGAACAGGGGATTGAGGGTTCACCCCTCCACTTT.

This sequence joins TRBV6-6 and TRBJ1-1, with TRBD1 matching 10 bases. Germline V gives CDR1 MNHNY, CDR2 SVGAGI (reference sequence). The CDR3 runs 14 residues. Trimming at V came to 1 base and at J to 8 bases, leaving 4 bases not matched to a gene. The CDR3 region has the DNA TGTGCCAGCAGTTACTATTGGGACAGGGGCGAAGCTTTCTTT. Translation: CASSYYWDRGEAFF.

The chain has TRBV13 and TRBJ1-1, with unresolved D. Germline V gives CDR1 PRHDT, CDR2 FYEKMQ (reference sequence). V gave up 0 bases and J gave up 2 bases, with 13 bases separating them. The length of the CDR3 is 16 residues. The CDR3 here is CASSLGPVGSNTEAFF. CDR3 nucleotide sequence: TGTGCCAGCAGCTTAGGCCCTGTGGGCAGTAACACTGAAGCTTTCTTT. Complete variable domain (other parts from reference TRBV13 and TRBJ1-1): AAGVIQSPRHLIKEKRETATLKCYPIPRHDTVYWYQQGPGQDPQFLISFYEKMQSDKGSIPDRFSAQQFSDYHSELNMSSLELGDSALYFCASSLGPVGSNTEAFFGQGTRLTVV.

The CDR3 region is CASSYSSSEAFF. CDR3 DNA: TGTGCCAGCAGTTACTCGAGTTCTGAAGCTTTCTTT. The chain is built from TRBV6-5 and TRBJ1-1, with D unresolved. The germline V gene has CDR1 MNHEY and CDR2 SVGAGI. Trimming removed 0 bases from V and 6 bases from J, with 5 bases in between. The CDR3 is made up of 12 amino acids.